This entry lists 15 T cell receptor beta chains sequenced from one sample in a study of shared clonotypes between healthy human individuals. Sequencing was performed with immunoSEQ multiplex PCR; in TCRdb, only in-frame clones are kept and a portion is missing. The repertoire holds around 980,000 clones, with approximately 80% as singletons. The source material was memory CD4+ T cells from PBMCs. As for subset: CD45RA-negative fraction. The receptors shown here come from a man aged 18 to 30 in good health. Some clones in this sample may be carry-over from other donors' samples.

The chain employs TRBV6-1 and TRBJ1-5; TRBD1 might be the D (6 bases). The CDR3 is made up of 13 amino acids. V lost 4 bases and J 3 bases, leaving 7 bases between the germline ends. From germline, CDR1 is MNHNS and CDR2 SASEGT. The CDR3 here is CASSGQVNQPQHF. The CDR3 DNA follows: TGTGCCAGCAGTGGACAGGTCAATCAGCCCCAGCATTTT.

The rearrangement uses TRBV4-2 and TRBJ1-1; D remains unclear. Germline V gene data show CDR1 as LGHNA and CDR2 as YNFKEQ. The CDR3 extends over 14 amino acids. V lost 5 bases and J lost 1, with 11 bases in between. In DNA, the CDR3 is TGTGCCAGCAGCATAGCACACTGGAACACTGAAGCTTTCTTT. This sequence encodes CASSIAHWNTEAFF.

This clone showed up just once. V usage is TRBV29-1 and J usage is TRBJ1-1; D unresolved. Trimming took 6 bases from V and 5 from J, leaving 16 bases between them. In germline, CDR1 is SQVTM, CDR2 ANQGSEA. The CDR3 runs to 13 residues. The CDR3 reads CSVPDLSATEAFF. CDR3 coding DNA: TGCAGCGTCCCGGACTTATCGGCTACTGAAGCTTTCTTT.

The CDR3 region is CASSLRQGLGEKLFF. The CDR3 bases are TGTGCCAGCAGCCTTCGCCAGGGCCTTGGCGAAAAACTGTTTTTT. The chain links TRBV14 to TRBJ1-4; D is possibly TRBD1 (5 bases). The CDR3 has 15 amino acids. The germline V and J ends were trimmed by 4 bases and 8 bases, with 17 bases remaining between them. Germline V gene lookup returns CDR1 SGHDN and CDR2 FVKESK. The complete variable domain, with remaining parts taken from reference TRBV14 and TRBJ1-4, reads EAGVTQFPSHSVIEKGQTVTLRCDPISGHDNLYWYRRVMGKEIKFLLHFVKESKQDESGMPNNRFLAERTGGTYSTLKVQPAELEDSGVYFCASSLRQGLGEKLFFGSGTQLSVL.

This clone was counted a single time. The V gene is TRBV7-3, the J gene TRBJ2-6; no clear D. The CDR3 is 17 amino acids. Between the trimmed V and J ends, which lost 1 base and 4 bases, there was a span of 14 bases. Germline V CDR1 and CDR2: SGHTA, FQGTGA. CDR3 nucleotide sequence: TGTGCCAGCAGCTTAATGAGCTCCCCCTCCGGGGCCAACGTCCTGACTTTC. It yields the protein CASSLMSSPSGANVLTF.

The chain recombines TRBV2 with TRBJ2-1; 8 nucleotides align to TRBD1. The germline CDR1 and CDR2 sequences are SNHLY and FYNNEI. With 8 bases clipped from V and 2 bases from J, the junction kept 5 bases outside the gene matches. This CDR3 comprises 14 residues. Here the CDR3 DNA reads TGTGCCAGCCGGACAGGGCTTGCCTACAATGAGCAGTTCTTC. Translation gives CASRTGLAYNEQFF.

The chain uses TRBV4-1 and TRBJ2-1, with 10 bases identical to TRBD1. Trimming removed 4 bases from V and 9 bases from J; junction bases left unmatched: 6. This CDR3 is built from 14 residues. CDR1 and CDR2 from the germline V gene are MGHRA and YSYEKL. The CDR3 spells CASSRPGQGFEQFF. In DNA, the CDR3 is TGCGCCAGCAGCCGACCGGGACAGGGGTTTGAGCAGTTCTTC.

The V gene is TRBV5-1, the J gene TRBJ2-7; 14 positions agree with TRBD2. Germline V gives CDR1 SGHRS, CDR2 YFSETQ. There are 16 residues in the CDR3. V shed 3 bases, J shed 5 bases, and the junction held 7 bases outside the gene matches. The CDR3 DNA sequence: TGCGCCAGCAGCTGGGGGACTAGCGGGAGTACCGACGAGCAGTACTTC. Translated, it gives CASSWGTSGSTDEQYF. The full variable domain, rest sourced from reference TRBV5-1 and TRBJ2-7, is KAGVTQTPRYLIKTRGQQVTLSCSPISGHRSVSWYQQTPGQGLQFLFEYFSETQRNKGNFPGRFSGRQFSNSRSEMNVSTLELGDSALYLCASSWGTSGSTDEQYFGPGTRLTVT.

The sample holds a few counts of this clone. The CDR3 spells CASSVEGRGTETQYF. Written as DNA, the CDR3 is TGTGCCAGCAGCGTAGAGGGCAGGGGAACAGAGACCCAGTACTTC. The V gene is TRBV9, the J gene TRBJ2-5; weak D call: TRBD1 (6 bases). This CDR3 has 15 residues. V was shortened by 0 bases and J by 4 bases, with 13 bases between the two germline ends. Germline V CDR1 and CDR2: SGDLS, YYNGEE.

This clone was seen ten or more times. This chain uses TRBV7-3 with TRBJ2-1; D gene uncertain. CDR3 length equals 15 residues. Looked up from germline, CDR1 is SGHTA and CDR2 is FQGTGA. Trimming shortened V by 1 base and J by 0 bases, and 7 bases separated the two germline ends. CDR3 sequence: CASSLSTSSYNEQFF. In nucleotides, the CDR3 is TGTGCCAGCAGCTTAAGTACGAGCTCCTACAATGAGCAGTTCTTC. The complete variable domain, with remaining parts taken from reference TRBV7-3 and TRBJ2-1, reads GAGVSQTPSNKVTEKGKYVELRCDPISGHTALYWYRQSLGQGPEFLIYFQGTGAADDSGLPNDRFFAVRPEGSVSTLKIQRTERGDSAVYLCASSLSTSSYNEQFFGPGTRLTVL.

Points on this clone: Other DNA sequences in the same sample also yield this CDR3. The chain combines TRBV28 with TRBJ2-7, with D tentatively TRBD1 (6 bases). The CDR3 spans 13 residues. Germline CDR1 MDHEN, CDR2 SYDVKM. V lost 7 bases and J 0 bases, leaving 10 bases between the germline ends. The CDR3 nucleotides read TGTGCCAGCACAAGGACAGCCTCCTACGAGCAGTACTTC. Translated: CASTRTASYEQYF.

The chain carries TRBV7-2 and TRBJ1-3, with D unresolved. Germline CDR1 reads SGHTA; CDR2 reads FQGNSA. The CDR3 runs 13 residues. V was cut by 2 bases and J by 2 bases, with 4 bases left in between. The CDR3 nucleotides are TGTGCCAGCAGCTTATCCACTGGAAACACCATATATTTT. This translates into CASSLSTGNTIYF.

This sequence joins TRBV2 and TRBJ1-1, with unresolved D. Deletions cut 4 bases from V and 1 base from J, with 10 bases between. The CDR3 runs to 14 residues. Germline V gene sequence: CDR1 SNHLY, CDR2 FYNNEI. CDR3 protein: CASSGTEPNTEAFF. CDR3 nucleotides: TGTGCCAGCAGTGGGACTGAACCGAACACTGAAGCTTTCTTT.

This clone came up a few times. The CDR3 loop is CASSFSYYGYTF. As DNA, the CDR3 is TGTGCCAGCAGCTTCTCGTACTATGGCTACACCTTC. The chain links TRBV5-6 to TRBJ1-2; no clear D. This CDR3 contains 12 residues. The V and J ends lost 2 bases and 3 bases respectively, with 5 bases between them. The germline gives CDR1 SGHDT, CDR2 YYEEEE.

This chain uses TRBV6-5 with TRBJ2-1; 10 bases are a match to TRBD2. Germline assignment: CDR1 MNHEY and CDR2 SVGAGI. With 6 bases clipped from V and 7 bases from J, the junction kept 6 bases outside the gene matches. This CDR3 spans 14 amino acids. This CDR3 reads CASRIGTSVNEQFF. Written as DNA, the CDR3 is TGTGCCAGCAGGATAGGGACTAGCGTGAATGAGCAGTTCTTC.